This entry lists 24 T cell receptor beta chains sequenced from one sample in a study of blood T cell repertoires in COVID-19. Sequenced by immunoSEQ multiplex PCR; TCRdb stores in-frame clones only, minus some. The top ten clones hold 5% to 7.5% of a sample with about 250,000 clones, approximately 85% of them seen once. Sample: PBMCs or T cells enriched from blood (not recorded which). These receptors came from a woman between 50 and 59 years old who had been exposed to COVID-19.

The rearrangement joins TRBV5-1 to TRBJ2-3; D not resolved. The length of the CDR3 is 15 residues. V was cut by 0 bases and J by 6 bases, with 14 bases left in between. CDR1 SGHRS and CDR2 YFSETQ come from the germline V gene. The CDR3 nucleotides read TGCGCCAGCAGCTTGGCCGTAGCTCAATCGGATACGCAGTATTTT. This codes for CASSLAVAQSDTQYF.

This rearrangement joins TRBV7-2 to TRBJ2-7; TRBD2 is a possible D gene (6 bases). The CDR3 runs to 13 residues. V was shortened by 7 bases and J by 4 bases, with 14 bases between the two germline ends. Germline-derived CDR1 and CDR2 are SGHTA and FQGNSA. The CDR3 DNA follows: TGTGCCAGCACCCCCCCCGGGACTTACGAGCAGTACTTC. Residues: CASTPPGTYEQYF. Full variable domain (outside the CDR3, taken from reference TRBV7-2 and TRBJ2-7): GAGVSQSPSNKVTEKGKDVELRCDPISGHTALYWYRQSLGQGLEFLIYFQGNSAPDKSGLPSDRFSAERTGGSVSTLTIQRTQQEDSAVYLCASTPPGTYEQYFGPGTRLTVT.

The CDR3 DNA follows: TGTGCCAGCAGTGAAGAGAAGGGGGTGAACTACGAGCAGTACTTC. Its protein is CASSEEKGVNYEQYF. The V and J genes are TRBV6-1 and TRBJ2-7; TRBD1 is a possible D gene (6 bases). CDR3 size: 15 residues. V lost 1 base and J 3 bases, leaving 13 bases between the germline ends. Germline V gene data show CDR1 as MNHNS and CDR2 as SASEGT.

This clone was seen only a few times. The chain uses TRBV6-6 and TRBJ2-6; 9 bases line up with TRBD1. Germline V gene data show CDR1 as MNHNY and CDR2 as SVGAGI (reference sequence). Germline trimming cut 5 bases from V and 2 bases from J; bases unmatched to any gene: 7. This CDR3 is 17 amino acids long. The CDR3 nucleotides read TGTGCCAGCAGTCCCGGGACAGGGCTGGCTGGGGCCAACGTCCTGACTTTC. This sequence encodes CASSPGTGLAGANVLTF.

The chain recombines TRBV28 with TRBJ1-6; D unresolved. This CDR3 spans 14 amino acids. Germline V gives CDR1 MDHEN, CDR2 SYDVKM. The ends were cut back, 6 bases at V and 9 bases at J, with 15 bases in the middle. This CDR3 is CASRPGVLSSPLHF. The CDR3 DNA follows: TGTGCCAGCAGACCCGGGGTTCTCAGTTCACCCCTCCACTTT.

CDR3 in DNA: TGTGCCAGCAGCCAAGAACCGGTACCGGGACAGGGTCGCTGGGGAAACACCATATATTTT. It specifies CASSQEPVPGQGRWGNTIYF. V gene TRBV6-6 combines with J gene TRBJ1-3; 9 bases fit TRBD1. CDR3 length: 20 amino acids. The V and J ends lost 6 bases and 4 bases, in that order; junction bases with no gene match: 22. Per the germline V gene, CDR1 is MNHNY and CDR2 is SVGAGI (reference sequence).

Only one count was recorded for this clone. The chain couples TRBV5-1 to TRBJ1-1; 10 bases are a match to TRBD1. CDR1 is SGHRS, CDR2 YFSETQ, per germline. After removal of 5 bases from V and 3 bases from J, the junction contained 7 bases not matched to a gene. This CDR3 has 15 amino acids. CDR3 nucleotide sequence: TGCGCCAGCAGACCTCCGGGACAGGGGTACACTGAAGCTTTCTTT. This encodes CASRPPGQGYTEAFF.

CDR3 in amino acids: CASSSTGGLRGTEAFF. DNA of the CDR3: TGTGCCAGCAGCTCGACAGGCGGTTTAAGGGGCACTGAAGCTTTCTTT. This chain joins TRBV7-3 and TRBJ1-1; perhaps TRBD1 as D (6 bases). With 4 bases removed from V and 4 bases from J, the gap between germline ends came to 19 bases. The CDR3 is 16 amino acids. Germline CDR1 SGHTA, CDR2 FQGTGA.

This rearrangement joins TRBV12-3 or TRBV12-4 to TRBJ2-7; D possibly corresponds to TRBD1 (6 bases). This CDR3 has 12 residues. V shed 6 bases and J shed 5 bases, with 11 bases lying between them. CDR3: CASRIGGNEQYF. DNA of the CDR3: TGTGCCAGCAGGATAGGGGGTAACGAGCAGTACTTC.

The chain joins TRBV29-1 to TRBJ1-2; TRBD1 might be the D (6 bases). In germline, CDR1 is SQVTM, CDR2 ANQGSEA. V dropped 4 bases and J dropped 8 bases, with 26 bases sitting between them. The CDR3 is made up of 16 amino acids. The CDR3 region is CSVGARLGRGTEGYTF. The CDR3 DNA follows: TGCAGCGTTGGGGCACGTTTAGGCAGGGGAACGGAAGGCTACACCTTC.

This clone appeared a few times. The V and J genes are TRBV2 and TRBJ2-3; TRBD2 aligns across 10 bases. Looked up from germline, CDR1 is SNHLY and CDR2 is FYNNEI. V lost 5 bases to trimming and J lost 4 bases; unmatched junction nucleotides: 12. The CDR3 contains 17 residues. The CDR3 loop is CASSPGRTSGLADTQYF. CDR3 DNA sequence: TGTGCCAGCAGTCCGGGGAGGACTAGCGGCCTGGCAGATACGCAGTATTTT.

This clone was counted once. The rearrangement uses TRBV2 and TRBJ1-1; maybe TRBD1 (6 bases). Germline loops: CDR1 SNHLY, CDR2 FYNNEI. CDR3 size: 14 residues. V was shortened by 8 bases and J by 7 bases, with 20 bases between the two germline ends. DNA for the CDR3: TGTGCCAGCGAGCCCAGGACAGCCGCAGGTGAAGCTTTCTTT. Translating gives CASEPRTAAGEAFF.

V and J are TRBV5-1 and TRBJ2-5; TRBD1 is a possible D gene (5 bases). V was shortened by 5 bases and J by 1 base, with 15 bases between the two germline ends. The CDR3 is made up of 15 amino acids. CDR1 and CDR2 from the germline V gene are SGHRS and YFSETQ. CDR3 DNA sequence: TGCGCCAGCAGTCCCTTGGGGCAAAGCCAAGAGACCCAGTACTTC. Protein: CASSPLGQSQETQYF.

The genes are TRBV3-1 (or the pseudogene TRBV3-2) and TRBJ2-2; 8 bases fit TRBD2. Germline assignment: CDR1 LGHDT and CDR2 YNNKEL (reference sequence). J gave up 7 bases and V 8 bases, and 18 bases lay outside the gene matches. The CDR3 loop spans 17 amino acids. DNA of the CDR3: TGTGCCAGCGGGGAGGTGCGGGGGGCGAACCGCGGCGGGGAGCTGTTTTTT. Encoded protein: CASGEVRGANRGGELFF.

V gene TRBV20-1 combines with J gene TRBJ2-5, with D unclear. V shed 3 bases and J shed 13 bases, with 18 bases lying between them. Germline CDR1 and CDR2: DFQATT and SNEGSKA (reference sequence). This CDR3 spans 12 amino acids. CDR3 in amino acids: CSASWSEESRYF. As DNA, the CDR3 is TGCAGTGCTAGTTGGAGTGAGGAATCAAGGTACTTC.

The J gene is TRBJ1-4, the V gene TRBV18, with D hard to call. In germline, CDR1 is KGHSH, CDR2 LQKENI. The length of the CDR3 is 15 residues. The V and J ends lost 4 bases and 1 base respectively, with 10 bases between them. The CDR3 coding sequence is TGTGCCAGCTCACGACCGACGGGAACTAATGAAAAACTGTTTTTT. This sequence encodes CASSRPTGTNEKLFF.

This chain connects TRBV11-2 to TRBJ1-1, with D possibly TRBD1 on 5 matching bases. Trimming took 6 bases from V and 1 from J, leaving 21 bases between them. In germline, CDR1 is SGHAT, CDR2 FQNNGV. This CDR3 spans 17 amino acids. The CDR3 loop is CASSFHGWGGRNTEAFF. CDR3 coding DNA: TGTGCCAGCAGTTTCCACGGTTGGGGGGGTAGGAACACTGAAGCTTTCTTT.

The rearrangement uses TRBV7-2 and TRBJ2-7; TRBD2 aligns across 8 bases. The CDR3 runs to 15 residues. Germline CDR1 reads SGHTA; CDR2 reads FQGNSA. V shed 2 bases and J 4 bases; nucleotides not matched to a gene: 7. The DNA of the CDR3 is TGTGCCAGCAGCTTAATGCGGGGGGCGCTTTACGAGCAGTACTTC. It specifies CASSLMRGALYEQYF.

This clone occurred once. This rearrangement joins TRBV29-1 to TRBJ1-2; 7 bases map to TRBD1. Germline V CDR1 and CDR2: SQVTM, ANQGSEA. The CDR3 loop spans 13 amino acids. Trimming took 6 bases from V and 6 from J; bases not matched to a gene: 10. The CDR3 nucleotides read TGCAGCGTCCTCACAGGGGAGAGGGATGGCTACACCTTC. This sequence encodes CSVLTGERDGYTF.

V usage is TRBV9 and J usage is TRBJ1-3, with 8 bases aligning to TRBD1. The CDR3 is 14 amino acids. Germline CDR1 is SGDLS and CDR2 is YYNGEE. Germline trimming cut 2 bases from V and 4 bases from J; bases unmatched to any gene: 2. The CDR3: CASSVTGDGNTIYF. CDR3 nucleotide sequence: TGTGCCAGCAGCGTGACAGGGGACGGAAACACCATATATTTT.

The chain carries TRBV5-8 and TRBJ2-3, with TRBD1 matching over 11 bases. The CDR3 has 15 residues. V lost 3 bases, J lost 3 bases, and 3 bases stayed unmatched. Germline V gene sequence: CDR1 SGHTS, CDR2 YDEGEE. The CDR3 bases are TGTGCCAGCAGCTCCGGGGACAGGGGGACAGATACGCAGTATTTT. Amino acid sequence: CASSSGDRGTDTQYF.

The chain uses TRBV19 and TRBJ1-5; TRBD1 matches at 7 bases. Per germline, CDR1 LNHDA and CDR2 SQIVND (reference sequence). Losses at the gene ends were 5 bases for V and 3 bases for J; bases not matched to a gene: 7. This CDR3 region has 15 residues. Written as DNA, the CDR3 is TGTGCCAGTAGTCCGGCGACAGGGAACAATCAGCCCCAGCATTTT. Translating it yields CASSPATGNNQPQHF. The variable domain in full, with the rest retrieved from reference TRBV19 and TRBJ1-5, is DGGITQSPKYLFRKEGQNVTLSCEQNLNHDAMYWYRQDPGQGLRLIYYSQIVNDFQKGDIAEGYSVSREKKESFPLTVTSAQKNPTAFYLCASSPATGNNQPQHFGDGTRLSIL.

This chain links TRBV27 with TRBJ1-4, with D hard to call. This CDR3 spans 11 amino acids. Between the trimmed V and J ends, which lost 9 bases and 8 bases, there was a span of 10 bases. Per germline, CDR1 MNHEY and CDR2 SMNVEV (reference sequence). The CDR3 DNA reads as TGTGCCAGTTTCGGAGGGGAAAAACTGTTTTTT. It yields the protein CASFGGEKLFF.

This clone was recorded a few times. CDR3: CSVEAGVQETQYF. In nucleotides, the CDR3 is TGCAGCGTTGAAGCAGGGGTTCAGGAGACCCAGTACTTC. V gene TRBV29-1 combines with J gene TRBJ2-5; a possible D gene is TRBD1 (6 bases). From germline, CDR1 is SQVTM and CDR2 ANQGSEA. The CDR3 runs 13 residues. Trimming cost V 1 base and J 5 bases, with 11 bases left between them.